These 21 T cell receptor beta chains came from one sample sequenced in a study of blood T cell repertoires in COVID-19. Data came from immunoSEQ multiplex PCR; TCRdb stores just in-frame clones and leaves some out. Altogether 150,000 to 200,000 clones are present, around 82% being singletons, with the ten largest covering around 7%. Sequencing input: peripheral blood. The source is a middle-aged woman with COVID-19, enrolled during active disease.

The chain has TRBV3-1 (or the pseudogene TRBV3-2) and TRBJ2-3, with D perhaps TRBD1 (6 bases). The V end was cut by 4 bases, the J end by 7 bases, with 9 bases between. Germline V CDR1 and CDR2: LGHDT, YNNKEL (reference sequence). This CDR3 is built from 12 residues. The DNA for the CDR3 is TGTGCCAGCAGCCCCACAGGGTATACGCAGTATTTT. Amino acid sequence: CASSPTGYTQYF.

The chain uses TRBV9 and TRBJ2-2; TRBD1 matches at 7 bases. The CDR3 is 13 amino acids. V dropped 4 bases and J dropped 7; count of bases not matched to a gene: 4. In germline, CDR1 is SGDLS, CDR2 YYNGEE. The CDR3, as DNA: TGTGCCAGCAGCCCGACAGGGTTCGGGGAGCTGTTTTTT. It is translated as CASSPTGFGELFF.

The chain is built from TRBV6-1 and TRBJ1-5; 7 bases line up with TRBD1. There are 14 residues in the CDR3. Germline lookup yields CDR1 MNHNS and CDR2 SASEGT. The V segment lost 3 bases and the J segment 5 bases; nucleotides outside the gene matches: 4. DNA of the CDR3: TGTGCCAGCAGTGAGACAGGGTTAGATCAGCCCCAGCATTTT. Translating gives CASSETGLDQPQHF.

V and J are TRBV3-1 (or the pseudogene TRBV3-2) and TRBJ2-5; 10 bases agree with TRBD2. V lost 4 bases, J lost 5 bases, and 13 bases stayed unmatched. The germline V gene encodes CDR1 LGHDT and CDR2 YNNKEL (reference sequence). There are 17 residues in the CDR3. The CDR3: CASSPKLAGRVEETQYF. CDR3 in DNA: TGTGCCAGCAGCCCGAAACTAGCGGGGAGGGTAGAGGAGACCCAGTACTTC.

This clone was seen more than once but under ten times. The chain combines TRBV5-1 with TRBJ2-7, with 9 bases fitting TRBD1. V lost 4 bases and J lost 4; bases outside the gene matches: 9. CDR3 length: 15 residues. Germline V gene sequence: CDR1 SGHRS, CDR2 YFSETQ. The CDR3 DNA reads TGCGCCAGCAGCCCCAGGGGGACAGGGATTTACGAGCAGTACTTC. Translating gives CASSPRGTGIYEQYF.

The count of this clone is one. The chain carries TRBV15 and TRBJ2-1; 7 nucleotides line up with TRBD2. V lost 4 bases and J lost 9; bases outside the gene matches: 9. The CDR3 sequence is 14 residues long. Germline CDR1 is LNHNV and CDR2 is YYDKDF (reference sequence). The CDR3 DNA sequence: TGTGCCACCAGCAAAAGACTAGCCGGTGGTGAGCAGTTCTTC. Translated, it gives CATSKRLAGGEQFF.

The gene calls are TRBV28 and TRBJ2-7; 9 bases match TRBD1. The CDR3 loop spans 18 amino acids. Germline V gene sequence: CDR1 MDHEN, CDR2 SYDVKM. The V and J ends lost 3 bases and 4 bases, in that order; junction bases with no gene match: 16. The CDR3, as DNA: TGTGCCAGCAGTTTCTCGGGACAGGGACCGGAGATTCAGTACGAGCAGTACTTC. This gives the protein CASSFSGQGPEIQYEQYF.

Details on this clone: Other DNA sequences in this specimen translate into the identical CDR3. The V call is TRBV5-1, the J call TRBJ1-2; 9 nucleotides align to TRBD1. The germline V gene has CDR1 SGHRS and CDR2 YFSETQ. With V trimmed by 0 bases and J by 8 bases, 8 bases remained unmatched. The CDR3 is made up of 15 amino acids. CDR3 sequence reads: CASSLETGGPRGYTF. The CDR3 DNA sequence: TGCGCCAGCAGCTTGGAGACAGGGGGGCCACGGGGCTACACCTTC. The full variable domain, in which reference TRBV5-1 and TRBJ1-2 provide the parts outside the CDR3, is KAGVTQTPRYLIKTRGQQVTLSCSPISGHRSVSWYQQTPGQGLQFLFEYFSETQRNKGNFPGRFSGRQFSNSRSEMNVSTLELGDSALYLCASSLETGGPRGYTFGSGTRLTVV.

The genes are TRBV3-1 (or the pseudogene TRBV3-2) and TRBJ2-7, with 7 bases that match TRBD2. In germline, CDR1 is LGHDT, CDR2 YNNKEL (reference sequence). The V and J ends lost 2 bases and 4 bases, in that order; junction bases with no gene match: 8. The CDR3 totals 15 residues. The CDR3: CASSQQGGSGYEQYF. Here the CDR3 DNA reads TGTGCCAGCAGCCAACAAGGCGGGAGTGGTTACGAGCAGTACTTC.

The chain links TRBV14 to TRBJ2-2; D might be TRBD2 (6 bases). The CDR3 spans 15 residues. CDR1 is SGHDN and CDR2 is FVKESK in the germline V gene. V was trimmed by 1 base and J by 4 bases, leaving 10 bases between them. CDR3 in amino acids: CASSQVGSSTGELFF. The DNA for the CDR3 is TGTGCCAGCAGCCAAGTCGGGAGCAGCACCGGGGAGCTGTTTTTT.

This clone was counted between two and nine times. The chain joins TRBV28 to TRBJ1-2; 10 nucleotides align to TRBD1. The J segment lost 11 bases and the V segment lost 5 bases, leaving 8 bases of the junction unmatched. Germline CDR1 is MDHEN and CDR2 is SYDVKM. This CDR3 has 13 amino acids. In nucleotides, the CDR3 is TGTGCCAGCAGTCCCCCAAGGACAGGGGGGTACACCTTC. This sequence encodes CASSPPRTGGYTF.

The chain recombines TRBV7-3 with TRBJ2-3, with D perhaps TRBD2 (7 bases). V gave up 1 base and J gave up 8 bases, with 13 bases separating them. Germline CDR1 reads SGHTA; CDR2 reads FQGTGA. The CDR3 is 14 amino acids. The CDR3 nucleotides read TGTGCCAGCAGCTTAAGGGGGGGCCCATTTACGCAGTATTTT. Its protein product is CASSLRGGPFTQYF.

A word on this clone: The sample contains more than one DNA sequence encoding this CDR3. This sequence joins TRBV11-2 and TRBJ1-2; perhaps TRBD1 as D (5 bases). Trimming pared 1 base from V and 5 bases from J, leaving 11 bases between. There are 14 residues in the CDR3. The germline CDR1 and CDR2 sequences are SGHAT and FQNNGV. CDR3 residues: CASSLGGRVYGYTF. The CDR3 DNA sequence: TGTGCCAGCAGCTTAGGGGGGAGGGTTTATGGCTACACCTTC. The full variable domain, completed using reference TRBV11-2 and TRBJ1-2, is EAGVAQSPRYKIIEKRQSVAFWCNPISGHATLYWYQQILGQGPKLLIQFQNNGVVDDSQLPKDRFSAERLKGVDSTLKIQPAKLEDSAVYLCASSLGGRVYGYTFGSGTRLTVV.

The genes are TRBV7-8 and TRBJ2-6; 13 nucleotides match TRBD2. Trimming removed 5 bases from V and 2 bases from J; junction bases left unmatched: 6. The germline gives CDR1 SGHVS, CDR2 FQNEAQ. The CDR3 sequence is 18 residues long. The CDR3 spells CASSPRTSGSTGANVLTF. DNA of the CDR3: TGTGCCAGCAGCCCCAGGACTAGCGGGAGTACTGGGGCCAACGTCCTGACTTTC.

There are a few counts of this clone. The V call is TRBV19, the J call TRBJ2-5, with 8 bases aligning to TRBD1. Germline V lookup: CDR1 LNHDA, CDR2 SQIVND (reference sequence). The CDR3 runs 16 residues. With V trimmed by 9 bases and J by 5 bases, 17 bases remained unmatched. For the CDR3, the DNA is TGTGCCAGACGACCTTCGGACAGGGAAGGAGTGGAGACCCAGTACTTC. As protein: CARRPSDREGVETQYF.

The chain recombines TRBV30 with TRBJ2-1; TRBD2 agrees at 12 bases. CDR3 size: 14 residues. Per germline, CDR1 GTSNPN and CDR2 SVGIG (reference sequence). The V gene end was trimmed by 7 bases and the J gene end by 10 bases; junction bases not matched to a gene: 11. CDR3 sequence reads: CALEATLAGGEQFF. The DNA of the CDR3 is TGTGCCTTGGAGGCCACTCTAGCGGGAGGGGAGCAGTTCTTC.

This sequence joins TRBV6-5 and TRBJ1-5, with D hard to call. Germline V gives CDR1 MNHEY, CDR2 SVGAGI. The CDR3 sequence is 15 residues long. V was pared by 2 bases and J by 2 bases, with 10 bases between. CDR3 sequence (DNA): TGTGCCAGCAGTTACAAGGCGCGGGGCAATCAGCCCCAGCATTTT. It specifies CASSYKARGNQPQHF.

This chain uses TRBV3-1 (or the pseudogene TRBV3-2) with TRBJ2-1; D may be TRBD1 (6 bases). This CDR3 contains 16 residues. Germline V lookup: CDR1 LGHDT, CDR2 YNNKEL (reference sequence). The V end lost 4 bases, the J end lost 8 bases, and 21 bases lay between the germline ends. CDR3: CASSPRDQGRQDEQFF. The CDR3 DNA reads TGTGCCAGCAGCCCTCGGGATCAGGGGCGTCAAGATGAGCAGTTCTTC.

This clone was seen a single time. CDR3 residues: CASSLQGPTEAFF. The CDR3 DNA is TGTGCCAGCAGCTTACAGGGGCCCACTGAAGCTTTCTTT. The V and J genes are TRBV7-8 and TRBJ1-1, with D perhaps matching TRBD1 (6 bases). CDR1 is SGHVS and CDR2 is FQNEAQ in the germline V gene. The CDR3 is 13 residues long. With 2 bases removed from V and 4 bases from J, the gap between germline ends came to 8 bases.

This chain uses TRBV6-6 with TRBJ2-1; a weak D match, TRBD1 (6 bases). In germline, CDR1 is MNHNY, CDR2 SVGAGI (reference sequence). The CDR3 length is 15 residues. The V end was cut by 3 bases, the J end by 2 bases, with 11 bases between. In DNA, the CDR3 is TGTGCCAGCAGTTATACTACAGGGACCTACAATGAGCAGTTCTTC. Translating gives CASSYTTGTYNEQFF.

This clone was detected only a few times. The chain joins TRBV6-5 to TRBJ1-3; tentatively, D is TRBD1 (6 bases). CDR3 length: 14 amino acids. Germline CDR1 MNHEY, CDR2 SVGAGI. The ends were cut back, 4 bases at V and 2 bases at J, with 9 bases in the middle. CDR3 sequence reads: CASSSQGTGNTIYF. CDR3 DNA: TGTGCCAGCAGTTCACAGGGAACTGGAAACACCATATATTTT.